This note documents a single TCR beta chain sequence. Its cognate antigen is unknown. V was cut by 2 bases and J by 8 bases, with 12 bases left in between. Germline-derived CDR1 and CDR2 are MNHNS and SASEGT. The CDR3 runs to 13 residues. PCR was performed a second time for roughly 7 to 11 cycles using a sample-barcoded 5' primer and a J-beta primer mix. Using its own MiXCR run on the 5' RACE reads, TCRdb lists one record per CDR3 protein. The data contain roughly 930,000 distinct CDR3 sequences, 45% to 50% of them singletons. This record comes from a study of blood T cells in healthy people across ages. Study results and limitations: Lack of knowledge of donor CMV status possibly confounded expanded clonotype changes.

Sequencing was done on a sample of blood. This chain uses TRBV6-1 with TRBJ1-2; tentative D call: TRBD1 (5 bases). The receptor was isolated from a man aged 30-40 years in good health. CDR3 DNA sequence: TGTGCCAGCAGTGAAAATCGAGGGGAGGGCTACACCTTC. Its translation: CASSENRGEGYTF.